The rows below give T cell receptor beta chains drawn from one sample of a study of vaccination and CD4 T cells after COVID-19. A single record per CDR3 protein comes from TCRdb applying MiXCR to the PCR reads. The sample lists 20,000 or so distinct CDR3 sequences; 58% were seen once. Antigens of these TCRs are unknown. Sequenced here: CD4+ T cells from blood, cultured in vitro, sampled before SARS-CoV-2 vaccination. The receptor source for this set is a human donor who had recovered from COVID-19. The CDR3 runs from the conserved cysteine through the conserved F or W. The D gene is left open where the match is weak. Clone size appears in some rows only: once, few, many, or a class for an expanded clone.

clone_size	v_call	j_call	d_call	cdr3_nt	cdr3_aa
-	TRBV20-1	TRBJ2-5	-	TGCAGTGCTAGAGACGCAGGGCAAGAGACCCAGTACTTC	CSARDAGQETQYF
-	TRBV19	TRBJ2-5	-	TGTGCCAGTAGTATTGACATCCAAGAGACCCAGTACTTC	CASSIDIQETQYF
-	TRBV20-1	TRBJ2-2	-	TGCAGTGCTAGAGATAAGCAGAAGGGCACCGGGGAGCTGTTTTTT	CSARDKQKGTGELFF
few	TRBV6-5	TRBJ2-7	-	TGTGCCAGCAGTTACTCGACTCCAGGGCCCTCCGAGCAGTACTTC	CASSYSTPGPSEQYF
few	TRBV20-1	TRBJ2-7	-	TGCAGTGCTAGTTCAGGTCTATCCCACTACGAGCAGTACTTC	CSASSGLSHYEQYF
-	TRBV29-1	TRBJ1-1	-	TGCAGCGTTGATCGGTCGGCAGGACCGAACACTGAAGCTTTCTTT	CSVDRSAGPNTEAFF
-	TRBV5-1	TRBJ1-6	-	TGCGCCAGCAGACCTACAGGGTCCTATAATTCACCCCTCCACTTT	CASRPTGSYNSPLHF
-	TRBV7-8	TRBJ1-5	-	TGTGCCAGCAGCTTAGTTCCCGGGTCTGGGAATCAGCCCCAGCATTTT	CASSLVPGSGNQPQHF
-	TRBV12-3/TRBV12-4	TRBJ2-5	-	TGTGCCAGCACCCAAGGGGCGGGCCAACCTCAAGAGACCCAGTACTTC	CASTQGAGQPQETQYF
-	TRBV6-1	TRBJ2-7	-	TGTGCCAGCAGTGGGCAGGGCACAGGCGAGCAGTACTTC	CASSGQGTGEQYF
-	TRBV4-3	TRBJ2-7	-	TGCGCCAGCAGCCAAGATTGGCAGGCTGGGGACGAGCAGTACTTC	CASSQDWQAGDEQYF
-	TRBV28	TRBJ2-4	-	TGTGCCAGCAGTTTATTGGCCTCTCCAGTCGAAAACATTCAGTACTTC	CASSLLASPVENIQYF
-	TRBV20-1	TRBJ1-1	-	TGCAGTGCTAGAGGGATGGGCGGGAAGAACACTGAAGCTTTCTTT	CSARGMGGKNTEAFF
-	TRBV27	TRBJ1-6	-	TGTGCCAGCAGTTTTGGGGGGGAGAATTCACCCCTCCACTTT	CASSFGGENSPLHF
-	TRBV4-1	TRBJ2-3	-	TGCGCCAGCAGCTTACAGGGAATAGATACGCAGTATTTT	CASSLQGIDTQYF
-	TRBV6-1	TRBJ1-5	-	TGTGCCAGCAGCCGGGACATTGGCAATCAGCCCCAGCATTTT	CASSRDIGNQPQHF
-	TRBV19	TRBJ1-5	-	TGTGCCAGTAACTCCGGGATCTCGCTTATCAGCAATCAGCCCCAGCATTTT	CASNSGISLISNQPQHF
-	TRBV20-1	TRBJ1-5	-	TGCAGTGCTAGAGATAAAGCCAGTCAGCCCCAGCATTTT	CSARDKASQPQHF
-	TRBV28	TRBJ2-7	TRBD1	TGTGCCAGCAGCCTGGACAGGGACTACGAGCAGTACTTC	CASSLDRDYEQYF
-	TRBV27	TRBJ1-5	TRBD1	TGTGCCAGCGGACAGGGAGGTCAGCCCCAGCATTTT	CASGQGGQPQHF
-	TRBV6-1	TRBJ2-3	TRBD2	TGTGCCAGCAGGCGGACTAGCGAAGATACGCAGTATTTT	CASRRTSEDTQYF
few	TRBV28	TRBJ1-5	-	TGTGCCAGCAGTTTACTGGACGGTTACAATCAGCCCCAGCATTTT	CASSLLDGYNQPQHF
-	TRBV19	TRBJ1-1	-	TGTGCCAGTACCACCCCAGCAAGGACCAACACTGAAGCTTTCTTT	CASTTPARTNTEAFF
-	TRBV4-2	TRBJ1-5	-	TGTGCCAGCAGCCAAGATACAGCCAGCAATCAGCCCCAGCATTTT	CASSQDTASNQPQHF
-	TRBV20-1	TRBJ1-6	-	TGCAGTGCTAGCACAGGCTCCTATAATTCACCCCTCCACTTT	CSASTGSYNSPLHF
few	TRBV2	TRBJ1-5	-	TGTGCCAGCAGTGAAAATGGCCAAACCCATCAGCCCCAGCATTTT	CASSENGQTHQPQHF
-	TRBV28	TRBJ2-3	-	TGTGCCAGCAGCGGGACCACGCAGTATTTT	CASSGTTQYF
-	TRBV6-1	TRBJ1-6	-	TGTGCCGGAAACCCGACAGTCAATTCACCCCTCCACTTT	CAGNPTVNSPLHF
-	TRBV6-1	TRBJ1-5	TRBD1	TGTGCCAGCAGCGGCCAAAAATTACAGGGGACCTATAGCAATCAGCCCCAGCATTTT	CASSGQKLQGTYSNQPQHF
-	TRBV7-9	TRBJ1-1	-	TGTGCCAGCAGCTGGTCCCGGGACACGAACACTGAAGCTTTCTTT	CASSWSRDTNTEAFF
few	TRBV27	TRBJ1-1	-	TGTGCCAGCAGTTTCGGATGGGCAGGGGAGAACACTGAAGCTTTCTTT	CASSFGWAGENTEAFF
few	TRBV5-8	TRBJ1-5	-	TGTGCCAGCAGCTTGCGGGGACAGCCCCAGCATTTT	CASSLRGQPQHF
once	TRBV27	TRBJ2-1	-	TGTGCCAGCAGTTTATCGACGTGGGGCAATGAGCAGTTCTTC	CASSLSTWGNEQFF
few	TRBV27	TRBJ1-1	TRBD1	TGTGCCAGCAGCCCGGGACAGGGGAAGATATGGAACACTGAAGCTTTCTTT	CASSPGQGKIWNTEAFF
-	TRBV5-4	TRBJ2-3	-	TGTGCCAGCAGCTTCGGAGGGGGTGACACAGATACGCAGTATTTT	CASSFGGGDTDTQYF
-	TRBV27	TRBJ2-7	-	TGTGCCAGCAGAAGACAGGACCTCTACGAGCAGTACTTC	CASRRQDLYEQYF
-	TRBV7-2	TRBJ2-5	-	TGTGCCAGCAGCTTAGCGGTTAGTCTGTCCCGGAGCTCCATTCAGACCCAGTACTTC	CASSLAVSLSRSSIQTQYF
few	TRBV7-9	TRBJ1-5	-	TGTGCCAGCAGCTTACTTGGATCTGATCAGCCCCAGCATTTT	CASSLLGSDQPQHF
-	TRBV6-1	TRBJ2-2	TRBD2	TGTGCCAGCAGTGGGGTAGCGGGAGTAAACACCGGGGAGCTGTTTTTT	CASSGVAGVNTGELFF
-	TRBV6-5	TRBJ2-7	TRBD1	TGTGCCAGCAGTTACCCGGACAGGGTAGGAGAGCAGTACTTC	CASSYPDRVGEQYF
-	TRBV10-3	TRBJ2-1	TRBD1	TGTGCCATCAGGGACAGGGACGGGAATGAGCAGTTCTTC	CAIRDRDGNEQFF
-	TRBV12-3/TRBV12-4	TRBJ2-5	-	TGTGCCAGCAGTTCACCTTACCGGGGAACCGGGGAGACCCAGTACTTC	CASSSPYRGTGETQYF
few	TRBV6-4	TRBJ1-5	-	TGTGCCAGCAGTTCGTTAAGTTGTTTGGATCAGCCCCAGCATTTT	CASSSLSCLDQPQHF
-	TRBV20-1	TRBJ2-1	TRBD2	TGCAGTGCTAGAACCGGGGGGGCGGACTACAATGAGCAGTTCTTC	CSARTGGADYNEQFF
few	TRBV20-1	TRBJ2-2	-	TGCAGTGCTGCTACGAACACCGGGGAGCTGTTTTTT	CSAATNTGELFF
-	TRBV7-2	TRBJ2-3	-	TGTGCCAGCAGCTTAAGGTACAGCACAGATACGCAGTATTTT	CASSLRYSTDTQYF
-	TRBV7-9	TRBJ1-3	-	TGTGCCAGCAGCTTAGAGACAGTTGGTGGAAACACCATATATTTT	CASSLETVGGNTIYF
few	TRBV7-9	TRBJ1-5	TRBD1	TGTGCCAGCAGCGCCGGGACAGGGGGTAGCAATCAGCCCCAGCATTTT	CASSAGTGGSNQPQHF
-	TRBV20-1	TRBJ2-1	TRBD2	TGCAGTGCAAGAGGGACTAGCGGGAGGGAAAATGAGCAGTTCTTC	CSARGTSGRENEQFF
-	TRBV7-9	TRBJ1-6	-	TGTGCCAGCAGCTTCGTCAGGGCCATGTATAATTCACCCCTCCACTTT	CASSFVRAMYNSPLHF
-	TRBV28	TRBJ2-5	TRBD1	TGTGCCAGCAGGCAGGGGGCAGAAGAGACCCAGTACTTC	CASRQGAEETQYF
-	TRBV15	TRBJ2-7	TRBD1	TGTGCCACCAGCTCAAGTCGGGACAGGGGGTACGAGCAGTACTTC	CATSSSRDRGYEQYF
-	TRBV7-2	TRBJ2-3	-	TGTGCCAGCAGCTTAGCGCGGGCCACAGATACGCAGTATTTT	CASSLARATDTQYF
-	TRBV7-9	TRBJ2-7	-	TGTGCCAGCGATCGGAACACCTACGAGCAGTACTTC	CASDRNTYEQYF
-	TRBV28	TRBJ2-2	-	TGTGCCAGCAGTTTATTAGGGGCGGCCGGGGAGCTGTTTTTT	CASSLLGAAGELFF